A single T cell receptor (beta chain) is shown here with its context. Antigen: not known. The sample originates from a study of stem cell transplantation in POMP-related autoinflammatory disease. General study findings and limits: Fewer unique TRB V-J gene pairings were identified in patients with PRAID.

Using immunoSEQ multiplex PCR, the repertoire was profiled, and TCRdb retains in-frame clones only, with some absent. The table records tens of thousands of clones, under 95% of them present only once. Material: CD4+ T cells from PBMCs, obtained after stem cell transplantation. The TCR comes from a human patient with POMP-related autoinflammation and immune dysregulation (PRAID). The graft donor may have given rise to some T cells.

The CDR3 sequence: CASSSLLADTQYF. CDR3 in DNA: TGTGCCAGCAGTTCCCTACTAGCAGATACGCAGTATTTT. The chain links TRBV6-5 to TRBJ2-3; D might be TRBD2 (5 bases). The CDR3 contains 13 residues. V was clipped by 4 bases and J by 4 bases, with 9 bases between them. Germline V CDR1 and CDR2: MNHEY, SVGAGI.